A selection of T cell receptor beta chains follows, all from one sample in a study of regulatory T cells in long-lasting Graves disease. TCRdb called the multiplex PCR reads again in MiXCR, with one record for every CDR3 protein. The data show about 530,000 distinct CDR3 sequences, more than 15% seen once. These data were likewise used in another study, on T cells in Graves' hyperthyroidism and ophthalmopathy.

The sample here was peripheral blood mononuclear cells (PBMCs), taken at new diagnosis, from a patient treated with antithyroid drugs. The receptor source for this set is a woman aged 35-65 years with Graves disease. Both conserved end residues are part of each CDR3. A D gene is named only where the DNA matches it firmly. Clone sizes are given selectively: once, few, many, or a class where the clone is expanded.

NA NA TRBJ2-7 TRBV7-6 TGTGCCAGCAGCTTAGACCCCAGGGAAGGCGACGAGCAGTACTTC CASSLDPREGDEQYF
many NA TRBJ1-2 TRBV2 TGTGCCAGCAGTGACGGCCTGAACTATGGCTACACCTTC CASSDGLNYGYTF
NA NA TRBJ1-1 TRBV10-3 TGTGCCATCAGGGGCAAGGACACTGAAGCTTTCTTT CAIRGKDTEAFF
NA NA TRBJ2-2 TRBV24-1 TGTGCCACCCAGCCGGCCGGGACCCCCGGGGAGCTGTTTTTT CATQPAGTPGELFF
many NA TRBJ2-5 TRBV2 TGTGCCAGCAGTGAAGCAGGGGAGCAAGAGACCCAGTACTTC CASSEAGEQETQYF
many NA TRBJ2-3 TRBV18 TGTGCCAGCTCACCATATTTCATAGATACGCAGTATTTT CASSPYFIDTQYF
NA TRBD2 TRBJ2-7 TRBV10-3 TGTGCCATCAGTGAGTCCTTTCTAGCGGGGCAGTACTTC CAISESFLAGQYF
many NA TRBJ1-3 TRBV2 TGTGCCAGCAGTGGGCCCGTGAGCTCTGGAAACACCATATATTTT CASSGPVSSGNTIYF
few NA TRBJ1-6 TRBV30 TGTGCCTGGAGTGCTCAAGATAATTCACCCCTCCACTTT CAWSAQDNSPLHF
many NA TRBJ1-4 TRBV18 TGTGCCAGCTCACGTGCCCAGAATGAAAAACTGTTTTTT CASSRAQNEKLFF
few NA TRBJ1-5 TRBV11-2 TGTGCCAGCAGCGCCCGCTCAGGGGACGGTCAGCCCCAGCATTTT CASSARSGDGQPQHF
many NA TRBJ1-6 TRBV6-5 TGTGCCAGCAGTTACTCGAGGGACATACATAATTCACCCCTCCACTTT CASSYSRDIHNSPLHF
NA NA TRBJ1-5 TRBV11-2 TGTGCCAGCAGCTCGGGGGGGATGAGCAATCAGCCCCAGCATTTT CASSSGGMSNQPQHF
few NA TRBJ1-1 TRBV15 TGTGCCACCAGCAGAGAGGGCAGCCTCTATGAAGCTTTCTTT CATSREGSLYEAFF
many TRBD1 TRBJ1-2 TRBV11-2 TGTGCCAGCAGCGAACAAACAGGGGTGGGGTATGGCTACACCTTC CASSEQTGVGYGYTF
few NA TRBJ1-1 TRBV19 TGTGCCACTACAGGGACTGAAGCTTTCTTT CATTGTEAFF
many NA TRBJ1-1 TRBV7-3 TGTGCCAGCAGCCCTTTTGGAGGCACTGAAGCTTTCTTT CASSPFGGTEAFF
few NA TRBJ2-2 TRBV7-2 TGTGCCAGCAGCTTACGGACTCACACCGGGGAGCTGTTTTTT CASSLRTHTGELFF
many NA TRBJ1-2 TRBV12-3/TRBV12-4 TGTGCCAGCAGTTTAGATGCGGGGTTCTATGGCTACACCTTC CASSLDAGFYGYTF
NA TRBD1 TRBJ2-4 TRBV7-2 TGTGCCAGCAGCTTAGCGCAGGGGGCGACTCCCAAAAACATTCAGTACTTC CASSLAQGATPKNIQYF
many NA TRBJ1-1 TRBV20-1 TGCAGTGCTCCCCCACCCGGACAGAACACTGAAGCTTTCTTT CSAPPPGQNTEAFF
many NA TRBJ1-1 TRBV11-1 TGTGCCAGCAGCTTGGGTAGGGCCATGAACACTGAAGCTTTCTTT CASSLGRAMNTEAFF
many NA TRBJ1-1 TRBV12-3/TRBV12-4 TGTGCCAGCAGTTTGATGGGGGGTGACACTGAAGCTTTCTTT CASSLMGGDTEAFF
many NA TRBJ2-1 TRBV2 TGTGCCAGCATTGGAGGGGGAGCTTACAATGAGCAGTTCTTC CASIGGGAYNEQFF
many NA TRBJ2-7 TRBV20-1 TGCAGTGCTCCCGCTACTAGTTACTACGAGCAGTACTTC CSAPATSYYEQYF
many NA TRBJ1-5 TRBV18 TGTGCCAGCAGCTTAGGACGTAACAATCAGCCCCAGCATTTT CASSLGRNNQPQHF